This T cell receptor beta chain was documented in a study of blood T cell repertoires in COVID-19. The CDR3 covers 16 residues. Germline V lookup: CDR1 LNHDA, CDR2 SQIVND (reference sequence). After removal of 5 bases from V and 1 base from J, the junction contained 9 bases not matched to a gene. Repertoires were generated with immunoSEQ multiplex PCR, while TCRdb's copy carries only in-frame clones and drops some. This table has some 80,000 clones, about four fifths appearing once. The TCR originated in a woman over 75 with active or convalescent COVID-19. V and J are TRBV19 and TRBJ2-7; 9 positions match TRBD1. The sequencing input was peripheral blood. The CDR3 spells CASSQPSGQGSYEQYF. In DNA, the CDR3 is TGTGCCAGTAGTCAACCATCGGGACAGGGATCCTACGAGCAGTACTTC.